Shown below are 11 T cell receptor beta chains from a single sample sequenced in a study of identical twins. MiXCR, run by TCRdb on the 5' RACE reads, gives a single entry per CDR3 protein. The sample contains about 530,000 distinct CDR3 sequences, under 25% of which appear only once. These same records also appear under a second study, on yellow fever vaccine responses in identical twins.

Input material: CD4+ T cells sorted from blood. The source is a woman under 30 in good health.

In this sample, this clonotype turned up many times. The chain employs TRBV7-3 and TRBJ2-1, with 7 bases that match TRBD2. Germline CDR1 and CDR2: SGHTA and FQGTGA. Unmatched junction bases numbered 6, after V lost 2 bases and J lost 5 bases. The CDR3 is 15 residues long. The CDR3 DNA is TGTGCCAGCAGCTTAGCTAGCGGAAGAAACAATGAGCAGTTCTTC. Its translation: CASSLASGRNNEQFF.

This clonotype was seen more than once but under ten times. This chain connects TRBV7-9 to TRBJ2-1; tentatively, D is TRBD1 (7 bases). This CDR3 region has 15 residues. Germline V lookup: CDR1 SEHNR, CDR2 FQNEAQ (reference sequence). Trimming left V 5 bases short and J 7 bases short, with 18 bases between. The CDR3 region is CASSRGQAGYNEQFF. In nucleotides, the CDR3 is TGTGCCAGCAGCCGCGGACAGGCGGGGTATAATGAGCAGTTCTTC.

The chain links TRBV12-3 or TRBV12-4 to TRBJ2-2; no reliable D call. The CDR3 is 12 amino acids. Trimming took off 11 bases at V and 4 bases at J, with 11 bases between the two ends. The CDR3 sequence: CAGQKGTGELFF. The CDR3 nucleotides are TGTGCCGGCCAGAAAGGCACCGGGGAGCTGTTTTTT.

J is TRBJ2-1 and V is TRBV12-5; TRBD2 matches 9 bases. The CDR3 covers 19 residues. Trimming at V came to 3 bases and at J to 2 bases, leaving 14 bases not matched to a gene. Per germline, CDR1 LGHNT and CDR2 FRNRAP. This chain's CDR3 is CASGFPPSGKAHTYNEQFF. In nucleotides, the CDR3 is TGTGCTAGTGGTTTCCCCCCTAGCGGGAAGGCACATACCTACAATGAGCAGTTCTTC.

This clonotype was seen a few times. For the CDR3, the DNA is TGTGCCAGCAGTGAAGCGACAGGGGGAAATGAAAAACTGTTTTTT. It is translated as CASSEATGGNEKLFF. This chain links TRBV25-1 with TRBJ1-4; 9 positions agree with TRBD1. V lost 2 bases and J lost 5; bases outside the gene matches: 3. Germline values: CDR1 MGHDK, CDR2 SYGVNS. CDR3 size: 15 residues.

The CDR3: CASSQNRLPNTEAFF. DNA for the CDR3: TGTGCCAGCAGCCAGAACAGACTCCCGAACACTGAAGCTTTCTTT. The V call is TRBV7-9, the J call TRBJ1-1; no firm D call. Germline CDR1 reads SEHNR; CDR2 reads FQNEAQ (reference sequence). The CDR3 is made up of 15 amino acids. Deletions cut 5 bases from V and 1 base from J, with 14 bases between.

This rearrangement joins TRBV6-1 to TRBJ2-3; D gene uncertain. The CDR3 runs 16 residues. The germline gives CDR1 MNHNS, CDR2 SASEGT. The V and J ends lost 5 bases and 0 bases respectively, with 15 bases between them. The CDR3 is CASSIDYPQSTDTQYF. The DNA for the CDR3 is TGTGCCAGCAGTATTGATTATCCCCAAAGCACAGATACGCAGTATTTT.

The J gene is TRBJ2-7, the V gene TRBV3-1; TRBD2 is a possible D gene (5 bases). Looked up from germline, CDR1 is LGHDT and CDR2 is YNNKEL (reference sequence). The V end lost 4 bases, the J end lost 6 bases, and 16 bases lay between the germline ends. The CDR3 is made up of 14 amino acids. The CDR3 DNA reads TGTGCCAGCAGCCTCGGAGCGGTGGGCCGCGAGCAGTACGTC. The encoded protein is CASSLGAVGREQYV.

This sequence joins TRBV5-1 and TRBJ2-3; D ambiguous. Looked up from germline, CDR1 is SGHRS and CDR2 is YFSETQ. The CDR3 covers 15 residues. Deletions cut 2 bases from V and 6 bases from J, with 16 bases between. DNA for the CDR3: TGCGCCAGCAGCTTTAGTGTGGCGGCCAGGGATACGCAGTATTTT. It yields the protein CASSFSVAARDTQYF.

This clonotype was detected only a few times. The J gene is TRBJ1-2, the V gene TRBV4-1; perhaps TRBD1 as D (5 bases). Germline V gene data show CDR1 as MGHRA and CDR2 as YSYEKL. The CDR3 has 15 residues. Trimming removed 3 bases at V and 6 bases at J, with 17 bases between. For the CDR3, the DNA is TGCGCCAGCAGCCACCCACCGGGCAGGGTGGATGGCTACACCTTC. Translation gives CASSHPPGRVDGYTF.

The CDR3 region is CASSLWGVQYTGELFF. CDR3 nucleotide sequence: TGTGCCAGCAGCTTATGGGGGGTACAGTACACCGGGGAGCTGTTTTTT. The gene calls are TRBV7-2 and TRBJ2-2; a weak D match, TRBD2 (6 bases). Trimming pared 2 bases from V and 3 bases from J, leaving 13 bases between. Germline V gene data show CDR1 as SGHTA and CDR2 as FQGNSA. The CDR3 length is 16 residues.